Detailed here is one TCR beta chain. The antigen remains unidentified. Data came from immunoSEQ multiplex PCR; TCRdb stores just in-frame clones and leaves some out. The sample contains fewer than 120,000 clones, approximately 90% of which appear only once. This sample was taken from a study of T cell responses to AZD1222 COVID-19 vaccine. Study-level points and caveats: At baseline, just a handful of AZD1222 recipients tested seropositive. Clonal diversity may have been underestimated in mostly white British donors.

The CDR3 totals 15 residues. The V gene's germline CDR1 is ENHRY and CDR2 SYGVKD. V lost 5 bases to trimming and J lost 2 bases, with 15 bases between them. This TCR derives from an adult in good health. This specimen was peripheral blood, taken on day 0 of AZD1222 vaccination. This rearrangement joins TRBV10-3 to TRBJ1-2; a weak D match, TRBD1 (5 bases). The CDR3 sequence is CAISSSPDRNYGYTF. CDR3 in DNA: TGTGCCATCAGTTCTTCCCCCGACAGAAACTATGGCTACACCTTC.